A selection of T cell receptor beta chains follows, all from one sample in a study of blood T cell repertoires in COVID-19. The method was immunoSEQ multiplex PCR; TCRdb's version includes in-frame clones alone and lacks a portion of them. The data contain a few hundred thousand clones, 84% of them singletons. Sequenced input: PBMCs or T cells enriched from blood (not recorded which). The receptors derive from a man aged 25-40 years with acute COVID-19. Both conserved end residues are part of each CDR3. The D gene is left open where the match is weak. A row's size may be missing; if present it is once, few, many or a size class.

clone size	CDR3 length	D gene	V gene	J gene	CDR3 DNA	CDR3 protein
-	16	TRBD2	TRBV18	TRBJ2-1	TGTGCCAGCTCATCCGGGACTAGCGGGGGCTACAATGAGCAGTTCTTC	CASSSGTSGGYNEQFF
-	15	-	TRBV6-5	TRBJ1-6	TGTGCCAGCAGCCCCCGGGACATAACCTATTCACCCCTCCACTTT	CASSPRDITYSPLHF
-	15	-	TRBV6-5	TRBJ2-1	TGTGCCAGCAGTTACTCTGGCGGGACGTACAATGAGCAGTTCTTC	CASSYSGGTYNEQFF
-	14	TRBD1	TRBV18	TRBJ1-1	TGTGCCAGCTCACGGGACAGGAAGAACACTGAAGCTTTCTTT	CASSRDRKNTEAFF
-	16	TRBD1	TRBV5-4	TRBJ2-6	TGTGCCAGCAGCTGGGGACAGACCTCTGGGGCCAACGTCCTGACTTTC	CASSWGQTSGANVLTF
-	15	TRBD1	TRBV7-9	TRBJ2-1	TGTGCCAGCAGCTTAGATGGGACGAGGGGGCATGAGCAGTTCTTC	CASSLDGTRGHEQFF
-	12	TRBD1	TRBV6-5	TRBJ1-2	TGTGCCAGCAGTCAGGGGGCGCGCGGCTACACCTTC	CASSQGARGYTF
-	14	TRBD1	TRBV27	TRBJ1-5	TGTGCCAGCAGTTTACAGGGGGCCGGTCAGCCCCAGCATTTT	CASSLQGAGQPQHF
-	16	TRBD1	TRBV5-1	TRBJ1-6	TGTGCCAGCAGCGCCGACGGGGACAGGGTTAATTCACCCCTCCACTTT	CASSADGDRVNSPLHF
-	15	TRBD1	TRBV4-1	TRBJ2-5	TGCGCCAGCAGCCAAGAGGGGACAGGCGGGGAGACCCAGTACTTC	CASSQEGTGGETQYF
-	13	-	TRBV2	TRBJ2-1	TGTGCCACCTGTGAAGGGGAGGTGAATGAGCAGTTCTTC	CATCEGEVNEQFF
-	13	-	TRBV14	TRBJ1-2	TGTGCCAGCAGCCTTCCCGGGGGGTATGGCTACACCTTC	CASSLPGGYGYTF
-	17	TRBD1	TRBV28	TRBJ1-3	TGTGCCAGCAGTCTCCTGACAGGGGGGATTAATGGAAACACCATATATTTT	CASSLLTGGINGNTIYF
-	16	TRBD2	TRBV14	TRBJ2-2	TGTGCCAGCAGCCGCCTAGCGGGCTGGTACACCGGGGAGCTGTTTTTT	CASSRLAGWYTGELFF
-	16	-	TRBV14	TRBJ1-2	TGTGCCAGCAGCCAAGATCTACGGGGTCGCGGGCATGGCTACACCTTC	CASSQDLRGRGHGYTF
-	17	TRBD2	TRBV7-3	TRBJ2-1	TGTGCCAGCAGCTTAACTAGCGGGAGCAACTTATACAATGAGCAGTTCTTC	CASSLTSGSNLYNEQFF
-	14	TRBD1	TRBV6-5	TRBJ1-2	TGTGCCAGCACCCCACAGGGGGCGAACTATGGCTACACCTTC	CASTPQGANYGYTF
-	13	TRBD1	TRBV12-3/TRBV12-4	TRBJ2-2	TGTGCCAGCAGCAAGGGACAGACCGGGGAGCTGTTTTTT	CASSKGQTGELFF
few	15	TRBD1	TRBV18	TRBJ1-2	TGTGCCAGCTCACCCCGACAGGGGGCCGACTATGGCTACACCTTC	CASSPRQGADYGYTF
-	16	-	TRBV6-1	TRBJ2-5	TGTGCCAGCAGTGCCGGCGAACGGGGGTTAAGAGAGACCCAGTACTTC	CASSAGERGLRETQYF
few	17	TRBD1	TRBV5-1	TRBJ2-5	TGTGCCAGCAGCTTGGCGCTCAGGGGGTCTGAGGAAGAGACCCAGTACTTC	CASSLALRGSEEETQYF
-	15	TRBD2	TRBV7-2	TRBJ2-1	TGTGCCAGCAGCTTAGGCGGGAGGGCCTTAAATGAGCAGTTCTTC	CASSLGGRALNEQFF
-	15	TRBD1	TRBV6-5	TRBJ2-2	TGTGCCAGCACCTACAGGGGCTTGAGCACCGGGGAGCTGTTTTTT	CASTYRGLSTGELFF
-	17	-	TRBV9	TRBJ2-1	TGTGCCAGCAGCGTAGGTGCAGGGAAATATGAATACAATGAGCAGTTCTTC	CASSVGAGKYEYNEQFF
-	13	-	TRBV12-3/TRBV12-4	TRBJ1-2	TGTGCCAGCAGTTTCCGGGACTATTATGGCTACACCTTC	CASSFRDYYGYTF
-	15	-	TRBV5-8	TRBJ1-5	TGTGCCAGCAGCTTACGTATACTACGGAATCAGCCCCAGCATTTT	CASSLRILRNQPQHF
-	17	TRBD1	TRBV7-3	TRBJ2-6	TGTGCCAGCAGCGTCCGGGACAGTTCCTCTGGGGCCAACGTCCTGACTTTC	CASSVRDSSSGANVLTF
once	15	TRBD2	TRBV5-1	TRBJ2-5	TGCGCCAGCAGCCTAATAACTAGCGGGGCAGAGACCCAGTACTTC	CASSLITSGAETQYF
-	15	-	TRBV2	TRBJ1-1	TGTGCCAGCAAAAATGATTGGGGGCTGAGAACTGAAGCTTTCTTT	CASKNDWGLRTEAFF
-	14	-	TRBV30	TRBJ1-6	TGTGCCTGGAGATTCAGGGTAACGGATTCACCCCTCCACTTT	CAWRFRVTDSPLHF
-	15	-	TRBV7-2	TRBJ1-6	TGTGCCAGCAGCTTCGGGGGGCTGGGTAATTCACCCCTCCACTTT	CASSFGGLGNSPLHF
-	14	TRBD1	TRBV4-1	TRBJ1-3	TGCGCCAGCAGACCTGACAGGGTGGGAAACACCATATATTTT	CASRPDRVGNTIYF
-	16	TRBD1	TRBV25-1	TRBJ1-5	TGTGCCAGCAGTGAATTAGTGACAGGGGATAATCAGCCCCAGCATTTT	CASSELVTGDNQPQHF
-	14	TRBD2	TRBV29-1	TRBJ2-1	TGCAGCGTTTCTAAGCGGGAGGGTCGCTATGAGCAGTTCTTC	CSVSKREGRYEQFF
few	14	TRBD1	TRBV6-5	TRBJ1-2	TGTGCCAGCAGTCGGGACAGGGATTCTACTGGCTACACCTTC	CASSRDRDSTGYTF
-	12	-	TRBV12-3/TRBV12-4	TRBJ1-2	TGTGCCAGCAGTTCGGACGGGGGGGGCTACACCTTC	CASSSDGGGYTF
-	14	-	TRBV5-1	TRBJ2-5	TGCGCCAGCAGCTCCGCGGGGCTATGGGAGACCCAGTACTTC	CASSSAGLWETQYF
-	15	TRBD1	TRBV24-1	TRBJ2-1	TGTGCCACCAGTGATCCCAGGACAGGAGGCAATGAGCAGTTCTTC	CATSDPRTGGNEQFF
-	15	TRBD2	TRBV2	TRBJ2-4	TGTGCCAGCAAAAGCCAGGGACTAGCGGGGGGCCTTCAGTACTTC	CASKSQGLAGGLQYF
-	15	TRBD2	TRBV11-1	TRBJ2-1	TGTGCCAGCAGCTGGGGACTAGCGGGAGGGGAAGAGCAGTTCTTC	CASSWGLAGGEEQFF
-	14	-	TRBV7-9	TRBJ1-2	TGTGCCAGCAGCTTAGTGGGGCAAGGCTATGGCTACACCTTC	CASSLVGQGYGYTF
-	16	TRBD2	TRBV29-1	TRBJ2-1	TGCAGCGTTTCTGGCGGGAGGGGGGATAATTACAATGAGCAGTTCTTC	CSVSGGRGDNYNEQFF
-	14	TRBD1	TRBV7-9	TRBJ1-4	TGTGCCAGCAATGGACAGGGCGGATTAGAAAAACTGTTTTTT	CASNGQGGLEKLFF